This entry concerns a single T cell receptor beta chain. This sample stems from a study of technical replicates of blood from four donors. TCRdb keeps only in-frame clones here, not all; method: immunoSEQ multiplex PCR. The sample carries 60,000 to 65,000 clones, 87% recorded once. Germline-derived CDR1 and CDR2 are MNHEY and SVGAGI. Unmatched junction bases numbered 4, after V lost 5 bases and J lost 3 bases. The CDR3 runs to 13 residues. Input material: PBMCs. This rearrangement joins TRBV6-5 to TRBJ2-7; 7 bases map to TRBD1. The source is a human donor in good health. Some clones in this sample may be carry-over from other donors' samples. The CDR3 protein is CASSRDSNYEQYF. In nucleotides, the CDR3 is TGTGCCAGCAGTCGGGACAGTAACTACGAGCAGTACTTC.